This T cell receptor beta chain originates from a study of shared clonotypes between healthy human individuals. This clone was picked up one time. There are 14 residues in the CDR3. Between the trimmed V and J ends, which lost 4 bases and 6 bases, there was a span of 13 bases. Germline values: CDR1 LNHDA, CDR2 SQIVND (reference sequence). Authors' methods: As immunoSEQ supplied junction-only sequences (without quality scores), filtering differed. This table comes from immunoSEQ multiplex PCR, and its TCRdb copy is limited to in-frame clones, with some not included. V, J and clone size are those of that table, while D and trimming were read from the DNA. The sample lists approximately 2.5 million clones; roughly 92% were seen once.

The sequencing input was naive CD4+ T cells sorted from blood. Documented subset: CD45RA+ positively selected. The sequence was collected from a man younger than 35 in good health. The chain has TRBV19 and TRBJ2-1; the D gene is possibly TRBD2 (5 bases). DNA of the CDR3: TGTGCCAGTAGTACGGGGTCTGGGCCCAATGAGCAGTTCTTC. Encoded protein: CASSTGSGPNEQFF.